The clone carrying this T cell receptor (beta chain) was observed many times. Measured with immunoSEQ multiplex PCR; TCRdb has only the in-frame clones, and not every one. This sample has under 200,000 clones, with over 80% found just once. These data come from a study of blood T cell repertoires in COVID-19. The overall study: Samples came from the United States, Italy and Spain, spanning acute and convalescent COVID-19.

Cohort 3 donors were reported recovered after two negative PCRs, clearance, or symptom resolution. V lost 3 bases and J lost 2, with 10 bases in between. This CDR3 spans 15 amino acids. In germline, CDR1 is LNHDA, CDR2 SQIVND (reference sequence). The rearrangement joins TRBV19 to TRBJ1-4, with D unclear. The TCR originated in a woman aged 55-69 years who had recovered from COVID-19. Sequencing was done on a sample of PBMCs or T cells enriched from blood (not recorded which). The CDR3 DNA sequence: TGTGCCAGTAGTATCGGAACAGTTACTAATGAAAAACTGTTTTTT. Protein: CASSIGTVTNEKLFF.